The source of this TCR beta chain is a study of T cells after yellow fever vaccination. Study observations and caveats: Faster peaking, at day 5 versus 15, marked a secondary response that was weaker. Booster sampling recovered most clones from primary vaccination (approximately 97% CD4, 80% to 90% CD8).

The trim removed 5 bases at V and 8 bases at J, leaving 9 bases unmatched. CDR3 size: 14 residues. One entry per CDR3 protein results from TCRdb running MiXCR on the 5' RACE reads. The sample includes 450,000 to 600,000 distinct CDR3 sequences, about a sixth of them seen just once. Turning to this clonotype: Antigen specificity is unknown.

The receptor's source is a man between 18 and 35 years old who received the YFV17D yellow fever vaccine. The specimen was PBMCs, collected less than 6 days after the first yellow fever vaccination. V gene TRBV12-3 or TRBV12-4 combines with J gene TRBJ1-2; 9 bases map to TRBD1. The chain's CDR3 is CASSPFRDRDGYTF. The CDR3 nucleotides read TGTGCCAGCAGTCCGTTCCGGGACAGGGACGGCTACACCTTC.